Listed below are T cell receptor beta chains from one sample, sequenced in a study of shared clonotypes between healthy human individuals. Assay: immunoSEQ multiplex PCR; the TCRdb copy retains only in-frame clones and omits some. Among 1.5 million to 2.5 million clones listed, roughly 94% were seen once. The sample was naive CD8+ T cells sorted from blood. The receptors were gathered from a man aged 18 to 30 in good health. Each CDR3 is given with its conserved first and last residue. A D gene is named only where the DNA matches it firmly. Clone size is given for some rows only: seen once, a few or many times, or a class if the clone is expanded.

clone size	V gene	J gene	D gene	CDR3 protein	CDR3 DNA
NA	TRBV27	TRBJ2-7	TRBD2	CASSHRLGGGRVHEQYF	TGTGCCAGCAGCCACAGGCTAGGGGGCGGGAGGGTACACGAGCAGTACTTC
NA	TRBV10-3	TRBJ2-1	TRBD1	CAISEYSQGAYNEQFF	TGTGCCATCAGTGAGTATTCACAGGGGGCGTACAATGAGCAGTTCTTC
NA	TRBV4-1	TRBJ2-5	TRBD2	CASSQESAVLAAQYF	TGCGCCAGCAGCCAAGAGTCGGCAGTTCTAGCGGCCCAGTACTTC
NA	TRBV27	TRBJ1-2	NA	CASSLGRGYGYTF	TGTGCCAGCAGTTTAGGGAGGGGTTATGGCTACACCTTC
once	TRBV28	TRBJ1-5	NA	CASSFRLGDQPQHF	TGTGCCAGCAGTTTTCGTCTAGGAGATCAGCCCCAGCATTTT
few	TRBV28	TRBJ1-5	NA	CASREHSNQPQHF	TGTGCCAGCAGGGAGCATAGCAATCAGCCCCAGCATTTT
NA	TRBV10-1	TRBJ2-3	TRBD2	CASSDGGSHTDTQYF	TGCGCCAGCAGTGACGGGGGGAGCCACACAGATACGCAGTATTTT
NA	TRBV7-9	TRBJ2-3	NA	CASSPSQAATDTQYF	TGTGCCAGCAGCCCTTCCCAGGCTGCTACAGATACGCAGTATTTT
NA	TRBV27	TRBJ2-5	TRBD1	CASSPRTRQGLGETQYF	TGTGCCAGCAGTCCCCGAACGAGACAGGGCCTGGGGGAGACCCAGTACTTC
NA	TRBV4-1	TRBJ2-3	TRBD2	CASSQEPPGGEALTDTQYF	TGCGCCAGCAGCCAAGAACCCCCGGGGGGAGAGGCCCTGACAGATACGCAGTATTTT
NA	TRBV13	TRBJ2-3	TRBD1	CASSPGTGEDTQYF	TGTGCCAGCAGCCCCGGGACAGGGGAAGATACGCAGTATTTT
NA	TRBV5-3	TRBJ2-7	NA	CARLGAEQYF	TGTGCCAGGCTGGGGGCAGAGCAGTACTTC
NA	TRBV5-6	TRBJ1-1	NA	CASSGRTLNTEAFF	TGTGCCAGCAGCGGACGGACTCTGAACACTGAAGCTTTCTTT
NA	TRBV10-2	TRBJ2-4	NA	CASSEGDIAAKNIQYF	TGCGCCAGCAGTGAGGGGGACATCGCCGCCAAAAACATTCAGTACTTC
NA	TRBV6-1	TRBJ2-7	NA	CASIMGQKMYF	TGTGCCAGCATTATGGGGCAGAAGATGTACTTC
few	TRBV30	TRBJ1-1	NA	CAWFSEGYTEAFF	TGTGCCTGGTTTTCGGAGGGGTACACTGAAGCTTTCTTT
NA	TRBV6-1	TRBJ2-2	NA	CASSPGPNTGELFF	TGTGCCAGCAGTCCGGGCCCAAACACCGGGGAGCTGTTTTTT
NA	TRBV6-5	TRBJ1-4	TRBD1	CASSYYPGQEKLFF	TGTGCCAGCAGTTATTATCCGGGACAGGAAAAACTGTTTTTT
NA	TRBV9	TRBJ2-5	TRBD2	CASSTSGSSGGTQYF	TGTGCCAGCAGCACTAGCGGTTCGTCCGGAGGGACCCAGTACTTC
NA	TRBV5-1	TRBJ2-7	TRBD1	CASSFGAMDRGVYEQYF	TGCGCCAGCAGCTTTGGGGCCATGGACAGGGGAGTCTACGAGCAGTACTTC
NA	TRBV12-5	TRBJ2-5	TRBD1	CASGLYRGLEETQYF	TGTGCTAGTGGTCTTTACAGGGGGCTGGAGGAGACCCAGTACTTC
NA	TRBV5-1	TRBJ2-1	TRBD2	CASSLGLAGELNEQFF	TGCGCCAGCAGCTTGGGACTAGCGGGAGAGCTCAATGAGCAGTTCTTC
NA	TRBV18	TRBJ1-1	NA	CASSYLVENTEAFF	TGTGCCAGCTCATATCTGGTAGAGAACACTGAAGCTTTCTTT
NA	TRBV4-1	TRBJ2-1	NA	CASSQEEGTEEQFF	TGCGCCAGCAGCCAAGAAGAGGGCACGGAGGAGCAGTTCTTC